The following is a T cell receptor beta chain sequence with its context. Its antigen is currently unknown. This record comes from a study of OX40 agonist ivuxolimab in advanced cancers. Study conclusions and caveats: CD4+ and CD8+ blood T cells expanded clonally by week 6 at 0.1 to 3.0 mg/kg.

Germline CDR1 reads SGHKS; CDR2 reads YYEKEE (reference sequence). The V gene lost 0 bases and the J gene lost 1 base, with 8 bases spanning the gap. The CDR3 consists of 14 residues. TCRdb's table, derived via immunoSEQ multiplex PCR, lists solely in-frame clones and lacks some. The sample holds tens of thousands of clones, approximately 86% seen once. The rearrangement joins TRBV5-5 to TRBJ2-7; D perhaps matches TRBD1 (5 bases). This clonotype was obtained from an adult with an advanced solid tumor such as melanoma, head and neck, liver or kidney cancer. The sequencing here drew on CD4+ or CD8+ T cells sorted from blood, taken in a trial of the OX40 agonist ivuxolimab. The CDR3 is CASSLGQGSYEQYF. The CDR3 DNA reads TGTGCCAGCAGCTTGGGGCAGGGATCCTACGAGCAGTACTTC.